What follows are 2 T cell receptor beta chains derived from one specimen sequenced in a study of T-cell memory formation after mild COVID-19. Using its own MiXCR run on the 5' RACE reads, TCRdb lists one record per CDR3 protein. The profile shows around 110,000 distinct CDR3 sequences, about an eighth of them singletons. Sample: PBMCs or a T cell subset sorted from them (not recorded which). The receptors stem from an adult woman who had mild COVID-19 (a few samples of this study predate the infection). Cell type and time point are not known.

A few counts support this clonotype. The V call is TRBV5-6, the J call TRBJ1-2; D remains ambiguous. CDR3 size: 16 residues. Germline V gene sequence: CDR1 SGHDT, CDR2 YYEEEE. V lost 4 bases and J 4 bases, leaving 20 bases between the germline ends. CDR3 in amino acids: CASSGEGPGNVYGYTF. The CDR3, as DNA: TGTGCCAGCAGCGGGGAAGGACCTGGGAATGTCTATGGCTACACCTTC.

This clonotype appeared a few times. The chain links TRBV5-1 to TRBJ1-1; perhaps TRBD1 as D (6 bases). V lost 2 bases and J 0 bases, leaving 11 bases between the germline ends. The CDR3 consists of 15 residues. Germline assignment: CDR1 SGHRS and CDR2 YFSETQ. The CDR3 nucleotides read TGCGCCAGCAGCTTAGCCAGGGGATTGAACACTGAAGCTTTCTTT. This sequence encodes CASSLARGLNTEAFF.